The 9 T cell receptor beta chains presented below share a single source sample, sequenced in a study of T-cell memory formation after mild COVID-19. Each CDR3 protein gets one entry after TCRdb re-called the 5' RACE reads with MiXCR. This repertoire shows around 530,000 distinct CDR3 sequences, less than 25% found once; its top ten account for approximately 8%. What was sequenced was PBMCs or a T cell subset sorted from them (not recorded which). Receptor source: an adult woman who had mild COVID-19 (a few samples of this study predate the infection). Cell type and time point are not known.

This chain uses TRBV7-3 with TRBJ2-1; the D is unclear. Germline V CDR1 and CDR2: SGHTA, FQGTGA. The V gene lost 3 bases and the J gene lost 7 bases, with 13 bases spanning the gap. CDR3 length: 14 residues. CDR3 nucleotide sequence: TGTGCCAGCAGCTTCGGGCAGGCTACGAATGAGCAGTTCTTC. This gives the protein CASSFGQATNEQFF.

The chain recombines TRBV20-1 with TRBJ1-1; no clear D gene. The CDR3 consists of 11 residues. From germline, CDR1 is DFQATT and CDR2 SNEGSKA (reference sequence). Trimming pared 8 bases from V and 0 bases from J, leaving 7 bases between. DNA for the CDR3: TGCAGTACCCATCTGAACACTGAAGCTTTCTTT. Its translation is CSTHLNTEAFF.

The chain couples TRBV6-6 to TRBJ1-2; TRBD1 matches at 9 bases. Per the germline V gene, CDR1 is MNHNY and CDR2 is SVGAGI (reference sequence). Trimming at V came to 6 bases and at J to 3 bases, leaving 11 bases not matched to a gene. There are 16 residues in the CDR3. Here the CDR3 reads CASRYGTGNVYYGYTF. Written as DNA, the CDR3 is TGTGCCAGCAGATACGGGACAGGGAATGTTTACTATGGCTACACCTTC.

This chain connects TRBV5-6 to TRBJ1-1; D call uncertain. The CDR3 has 13 residues. Germline V gene sequence: CDR1 SGHDT, CDR2 YYEEEE. V gave up 1 base and J gave up 4 bases, with 8 bases separating them. This CDR3 is CASSLRGVTEAFF. The CDR3 DNA follows: TGTGCCAGCAGCTTGCGCGGGGTCACTGAAGCTTTCTTT. The complete variable domain, with remaining parts taken from reference TRBV5-6 and TRBJ1-1, reads DAGVTQSPTHLIKTRGQQVTLRCSPKSGHDTVSWYQQALGQGPQFIFQYYEEEERQRGNFPDRFSGHQFPNYSSELNVNALLLGDSALYLCASSLRGVTEAFFGQGTRLTVV.

This clonotype has more than one count but fewer than ten. The gene calls are TRBV10-3 and TRBJ2-1, with 11 bases matching TRBD2. Trimming at V came to 8 bases and at J to 7 bases, leaving 1 base not matched to a gene. The CDR3 covers 12 residues. The germline V gene has CDR1 ENHRY and CDR2 SYGVKD. The CDR3: CAIASGGNEQFF. For the CDR3, the DNA is TGTGCCATCGCTAGCGGGGGGAATGAGCAGTTCTTC.

This chain links TRBV7-2 with TRBJ2-7; D is perhaps TRBD1 (5 bases). This CDR3 is built from 15 residues. Germline assignment: CDR1 SGHTA and CDR2 FQGNSA. V was cut by 2 bases and J by 2 bases, with 13 bases left in between. CDR3 amino acids: CASSLQHRNTYEQYF. Here the CDR3 DNA reads TGTGCCAGCAGCTTACAGCACAGGAACACCTACGAGCAGTACTTC.

This clonotype was seen only a few times. This chain uses TRBV9 with TRBJ2-1; 7 bases line up with TRBD1. Germline values: CDR1 SGDLS, CDR2 YYNGEE. V dropped 3 bases and J dropped 10; count of bases not matched to a gene: 4. The CDR3 is 12 amino acids. The CDR3 sequence is CASSASRGEQFF. As DNA, the CDR3 is TGTGCCAGCAGCGCGTCCAGGGGGGAGCAGTTCTTC.

This clonotype was counted between two and nine times. This sequence joins TRBV9 and TRBJ1-2, with 7 bases matching TRBD1. The germline CDR1 and CDR2 sequences are SGDLS and YYNGEE. The CDR3 has 15 amino acids. V lost 4 bases to trimming and J lost 3 bases; unmatched junction nucleotides: 9. CDR3: CASSQGETGDYGYTF. CDR3 in DNA: TGTGCCAGCAGCCAGGGGGAAACAGGGGACTATGGCTACACCTTC. The complete variable domain, with remaining parts taken from reference TRBV9 and TRBJ1-2, reads DSGVTQTPKHLITATGQRVTLRCSPRSGDLSVYWYQQSLDQGLQFLIQYYNGEERAKGNILERFSAQQFPDLHSELNLSSLELGDSALYFCASSQGETGDYGYTFGSGTRLTVV.

There are a few counts of this clonotype. This rearrangement joins TRBV6-6 to TRBJ1-3, with a possible D match to TRBD1 (5 bases). This CDR3 region has 13 residues. Germline V CDR1 and CDR2: MNHNY, SVGAGI (reference sequence). The V end was cut by 6 bases, the J end by 8 bases, with 14 bases between. DNA of the CDR3: TGTGCCAGCAGCGCCGGGACCGGTTACACCATATATTTT. Translation: CASSAGTGYTIYF.